Here is one T cell receptor (beta chain) with its context. What it recognizes is unknown. This sample stems from a study of shared clonotypes between healthy human individuals. Overall study results and limits: Relative to memory subsets, naive subsets generally showed larger estimated richness. Non-shared clonotypes had lower generation probabilities than clonotypes shared by all four sorted-subset donors. The naive CD4 repertoires of a few donors were compared, and around 5.1% of clonotypes were shared.

TCRdb keeps only in-frame clones here, not all; method: immunoSEQ multiplex PCR. The data contain about 2.4 million clones, 93% of them seen just once; the ten biggest clones take up more than 0.35%. Germline CDR1 ENHRY, CDR2 SYGVKD. Trimming stripped 4 bases from V and 7 bases from J, with 17 bases between. This CDR3 has 16 amino acids. This sequence joins TRBV10-3 and TRBJ1-6; D is unresolved. Sequencing input: naive CD4+ T cells from PBMCs. Described subset: CD45RA+ positively selected. The source is a man aged 18-30 years in good health. Some clones in this sample may be carry-over from other donors' samples. CDR3 sequence (DNA): TGTGCCATCAGTGCACGCGTGAACCTAGGGAATTCACCCCTCCACTTT. This sequence encodes CAISARVNLGNSPLHF.